These 26 T cell receptor beta chains share one sample of origin, sequenced in a study of shared clonotypes between healthy human individuals. Some clones are missing from TCRdb's copy, which holds only in-frame ones; the method was immunoSEQ multiplex PCR. The data contain about 2.4 million clones, more than 85% of them seen just once; the ten biggest clones take up approximately 0.35%. The sequenced sample consisted of naive CD4+ T cells from PBMCs. Subset in this sample: CD45RA+ positively selected. Every receptor here comes from a man aged 18 to 29 in good health. Some clones in this sample may be carry-over from other donors' samples.

The chain carries TRBV4-3 and TRBJ1-4, with 8 bases aligning to TRBD1. Germline CDR1 LGHNA, CDR2 YSLEER. CDR3 size: 15 residues. With 4 bases clipped from V and 7 bases from J, the junction kept 8 bases outside the gene matches. The CDR3 protein is CASSRDRPPGEKLFF. Here the CDR3 DNA reads TGCGCCAGCAGCCGGGACAGGCCCCCGGGTGAAAAACTGTTTTTT.

CDR3 DNA sequence: TGTGCCTGGAGTCCGATGTGGGATCAGCCCCAGCATTTT. It codes for CAWSPMWDQPQHF. The genes are TRBV30 and TRBJ1-5, with unresolved D. Germline V gene sequence: CDR1 GTSNPN, CDR2 SVGIG (reference sequence). This CDR3 has 13 amino acids. Trimming removed 2 bases at V and 5 bases at J, with 10 bases between.

The chain is built from TRBV4-3 and TRBJ1-6, with 7 bases fitting TRBD1. The germline gives CDR1 LGHNA, CDR2 YSLEER. There are 20 residues in the CDR3. The ends lost 0 bases at V and 0 bases at J; junction bases unmatched: 11. CDR3 coding DNA: TGCGCCAGCAGCCAAGATATAACAGGGGTACTTAGCTCCTATAATTCACCCCTCCACTTT. Protein: CASSQDITGVLSSYNSPLHF.

The V call is TRBV19, the J call TRBJ2-2; 10 bases are a match to TRBD2. From germline, CDR1 is LNHDA and CDR2 SQIVND (reference sequence). With V trimmed by 6 bases and J by 6 bases, 7 bases remained unmatched. The CDR3 contains 15 residues. The CDR3 here is CASSLSGRSPGELFF. Written as DNA, the CDR3 is TGTGCCAGTAGCCTTAGCGGGAGGTCTCCCGGGGAGCTGTTTTTT.

Worth noting for this clone: Other DNA variants within this sample encode the same CDR3. The chain uses TRBV29-1 and TRBJ2-7; 10 bases agree with TRBD1. CDR3 length: 14 amino acids. J lost 1 base, V lost 6 bases, and 6 bases had no gene match. From germline, CDR1 is SQVTM and CDR2 ANQGSEA. CDR3 DNA sequence: TGCAGCGTGAGACCGGGACAGGGGTCCTACGAGCAGTACTTC. Translating it yields CSVRPGQGSYEQYF.

The chain recombines TRBV4-1 with TRBJ1-2, with D tentatively TRBD1 (6 bases). CDR3 length equals 14 residues. Trimming left V 4 bases short and J 4 bases short, with 13 bases between. Germline V lookup: CDR1 MGHRA, CDR2 YSYEKL. CDR3 bases: TGCGCCAGCAGCCCTCTAGGGGGGCCCTATGGCTACACCTTC. The encoded protein is CASSPLGGPYGYTF.

Comments on this clone: The sample contains more than one DNA sequence encoding this CDR3. This chain connects TRBV28 to TRBJ1-2, with 7 bases matching TRBD1. Germline-derived CDR1 and CDR2 are MDHEN and SYDVKM. The CDR3 is made up of 14 amino acids. Trimming removed 6 bases from V and 5 bases from J; junction bases left unmatched: 9. CDR3 coding DNA: TGTGCCAGCAGCTCGCCGGGACAGAGTTATGGCTACACCTTC. Its protein product is CASSSPGQSYGYTF.

The rearrangement joins TRBV7-8 to TRBJ2-2, with TRBD2 matching over 9 bases. Germline V gene sequence: CDR1 SGHVS, CDR2 FQNEAQ. The CDR3 extends over 16 amino acids. V shed 5 bases, J shed 6 bases, and the junction held 10 bases outside the gene matches. The CDR3 region has the DNA TGTGCCAGCAGCCCATCGTCAGTAGCGGGAGCCGGGGAGCTGTTTTTT. Translating it yields CASSPSSVAGAGELFF.

The V and J genes are TRBV21-1 and TRBJ1-2. TRBV21-1 is shown as a pseudogene. The CDR3 is 16 amino acids. CDR3 residues: CASSKDRGGGDYGYTF. The CDR3, as DNA: TGTGCCAGCAGCAAAGACCGGGGAGGGGGCGACTATGGCTACACCTTC.

The chain couples TRBV2 to TRBJ1-2; 7 nucleotides agree with TRBD1. Trimming at V came to 7 bases and at J to 6 bases, leaving 2 bases not matched to a gene. Germline V gene lookup returns CDR1 SNHLY and CDR2 FYNNEI. The CDR3 is 11 residues long. CDR3 DNA sequence: TGTGCCAGCACGGGACAGAATGGCTACACCTTC. The encoded protein is CASTGQNGYTF.

This rearrangement joins TRBV11-1 to TRBJ2-5; 7 bases map to TRBD2. The CDR3 covers 14 residues. V trimming: 5 bases; J trimming: 2 bases; junction bases outside the gene matches: 5. Germline CDR1 is SGHAT and CDR2 is FQDESV (reference sequence). In nucleotides, the CDR3 is TGTGCCAGCAGCGCGGCTAGCGGACAAGAGACCCAGTACTTC. Translated: CASSAASGQETQYF.

With respect to this clone: The sample contains more than one DNA sequence encoding this CDR3. The chain links TRBV11-2 to TRBJ2-7; D is perhaps TRBD1 (6 bases). Trimming took 8 bases from V and 7 from J, leaving 12 bases between them. This CDR3 has 11 amino acids. Germline V gene lookup returns CDR1 SGHAT and CDR2 FQNNGV. The CDR3 DNA is TGTGCCAGCCTGGGACACTCAGAGCAGTACTTC. The encoded protein is CASLGHSEQYF.

The V and J genes are TRBV5-1 and TRBJ1-1; a possible D gene is TRBD1 (6 bases). The ends were cut back, 3 bases at V and 1 base at J, with 16 bases in the middle. Germline CDR1 SGHRS, CDR2 YFSETQ. The CDR3 totals 16 residues. CDR3 region: CASSSSPGQRNTEAFF. The CDR3 nucleotides are TGCGCCAGCAGCTCATCCCCGGGACAACGGAACACTGAAGCTTTCTTT.

V is TRBV7-2 and J is TRBJ1-6; 7 bases align to TRBD1. CDR3 size: 17 residues. J lost 6 bases, V lost 5 bases, and 13 bases had no gene match. Germline CDR1 and CDR2: SGHTA and FQGNSA. The CDR3 region is CASSLNIDRVRNSPLHF. Here the CDR3 DNA reads TGTGCCAGCAGCCTAAATATTGACAGGGTGCGTAATTCACCCCTCCACTTT. The full variable domain, completed using reference TRBV7-2 and TRBJ1-6, is GAGVSQSPSNKVTEKGKDVELRCDPISGHTALYWYRQSLGQGLEFLIYFQGNSAPDKSGLPSDRFSAERTGGSVSTLTIQRTQQEDSAVYLCASSLNIDRVRNSPLHFGNGTRLTVT.

In the case of this clone: In the same sample, other DNA sequences code for this CDR3. The rearrangement uses TRBV7-9 and TRBJ2-5; a possible D gene is TRBD2 (5 bases). V was shortened by 3 bases and J by 3 bases, with 8 bases between the two germline ends. In germline, CDR1 is SEHNR, CDR2 FQNEAQ (reference sequence). This CDR3 has 13 amino acids. The CDR3 loop reads CASSFAGEETQYF. The CDR3 nucleotides are TGTGCCAGCAGCTTTGCCGGGGAAGAGACCCAGTACTTC.

The CDR3 protein is CASSREAGSEQFF. The CDR3 bases are TGCGCCAGCAGTAGGGAGGCGGGGAGTGAGCAGTTCTTC. The J gene is TRBJ2-1, the V gene TRBV5-1, with D perhaps TRBD2 (6 bases). Germline loops: CDR1 SGHRS, CDR2 YFSETQ. The CDR3 is made up of 13 amino acids. V was shortened by 5 bases and J by 9 bases, with 15 bases between the two germline ends.

This rearrangement joins TRBV5-4 to TRBJ2-1; tentatively, D is TRBD2 (5 bases). V was shortened by 4 bases and J by 3 bases, with 11 bases between the two germline ends. Germline values: CDR1 SGHNT, CDR2 YYREEE (reference sequence). The CDR3 covers 14 residues. CDR3 sequence reads: CASSPFSDYNEQFF. CDR3 DNA: TGTGCCAGCAGCCCCTTTAGCGACTACAATGAGCAGTTCTTC.

The V gene is TRBV11-2, the J gene TRBJ1-3; perhaps TRBD1 as D (6 bases). CDR1 is SGHAT and CDR2 is FQNNGV in the germline V gene. V lost 6 bases and J 0 bases, leaving 15 bases between the germline ends. This CDR3 is built from 16 residues. Here the CDR3 reads CASRTYTGTSGNTIYF. The CDR3 DNA follows: TGTGCCAGCAGAACCTACACAGGGACCTCTGGAAACACCATATATTTT.

The chain is built from TRBV28 and TRBJ2-7; D is possibly TRBD2 (6 bases). CDR3 length: 14 amino acids. V lost 8 bases, J lost 2 bases, and 16 bases lay in between. CDR1 MDHEN and CDR2 SYDVKM come from the germline V gene. CDR3 bases: TGTGCCAGCTATCCGGACGGGAGAACCTACGAGCAGTACTTC. This gives the protein CASYPDGRTYEQYF.

The chain links TRBV7-9 to TRBJ2-7; D perhaps matches TRBD2 (5 bases). With 8 bases removed from V and 8 bases from J, the gap between germline ends came to 22 bases. CDR1 and CDR2 from the germline V gene are SEHNR and FQNEAQ (reference sequence). The CDR3 totals 14 residues. The CDR3 region is CASGSGFATGQQYF. CDR3 coding DNA: TGTGCCAGCGGGTCGGGATTCGCGACCGGGCAGCAGTACTTC. Using reference TRBV7-9 and TRBJ2-7 for the parts outside the CDR3, the full variable domain is DTGVSQNPRHKITKRGQNVTFRCDPISEHNRLYWYRQTLGQGPEFLTYFQNEAQLEKSRLLSDRFSAERPKGSFSTLEIQRTEQGDSAMYLCASGSGFATGQQYFGPGTRLTVT.

The chain is built from TRBV28 and TRBJ2-3; the match to TRBD2 covers 13 bases. The trim removed 2 bases at V and 4 bases at J, leaving 6 bases unmatched. The CDR3 loop spans 17 amino acids. Per germline, CDR1 MDHEN and CDR2 SYDVKM. This CDR3 reads CASSLGLLAGGSDTQYF. The DNA of the CDR3 is TGTGCCAGCAGTTTAGGGTTACTAGCGGGAGGGTCAGATACGCAGTATTTT.

Written as DNA, the CDR3 is TGTGCCAGCAGTGTGAACAGGGCCTTCTATGGCTACACCTTC. Translation gives CASSVNRAFYGYTF. The chain is built from TRBV2 and TRBJ1-2; a weak D match, TRBD1 (6 bases). The ends were cut back, 4 bases at V and 4 bases at J, with 13 bases in the middle. The CDR3 is 14 residues long. Germline V gene data show CDR1 as SNHLY and CDR2 as FYNNEI.

The chain combines TRBV10-2 with TRBJ2-3; 12 bases are shared with TRBD2. V lost 6 bases, J lost 5 bases, and 6 bases stayed unmatched. The germline V gene encodes CDR1 WSHSY and CDR2 SAAADI. The CDR3 runs to 15 residues. The CDR3 DNA follows: TGCGCCAGCAGGTCGACTAGCGGGAGTGGAGATACGCAGTATTTT. Encoded protein: CASRSTSGSGDTQYF.

The gene calls are TRBV10-3 and TRBJ2-7, with D maybe TRBD2 (5 bases). The CDR3 sequence is 13 residues long. The V gene's germline CDR1 is ENHRY and CDR2 SYGVKD. DNA of the CDR3: TGTGCTCATCGCGAGGGTCCTACCTACGAGCAGTACTTC. Residues: CAHREGPTYEQYF.

This chain links TRBV5-6 with TRBJ1-4; tentative D call: TRBD1 (5 bases). Trimming took 5 bases from V and 4 from J, leaving 12 bases between them. This CDR3 region has 14 residues. In germline, CDR1 is SGHDT, CDR2 YYEEEE. CDR3 amino acids: CASRSGTYNEKLFF. The CDR3 coding sequence is TGTGCCAGCAGGTCGGGGACCTATAATGAAAAACTGTTTTTT.

This chain connects TRBV19 to TRBJ2-7, with a weak D call TRBD2 (6 bases). V was cut by 3 bases and J by 4 bases, with 13 bases left in between. Germline V gene sequence: CDR1 LNHDA, CDR2 SQIVND (reference sequence). The CDR3 has 14 residues. The DNA of the CDR3 is TGTGCCAGTAGTATGCTGCTGGGGACTTACGAGCAGTACTTC. It codes for CASSMLLGTYEQYF.